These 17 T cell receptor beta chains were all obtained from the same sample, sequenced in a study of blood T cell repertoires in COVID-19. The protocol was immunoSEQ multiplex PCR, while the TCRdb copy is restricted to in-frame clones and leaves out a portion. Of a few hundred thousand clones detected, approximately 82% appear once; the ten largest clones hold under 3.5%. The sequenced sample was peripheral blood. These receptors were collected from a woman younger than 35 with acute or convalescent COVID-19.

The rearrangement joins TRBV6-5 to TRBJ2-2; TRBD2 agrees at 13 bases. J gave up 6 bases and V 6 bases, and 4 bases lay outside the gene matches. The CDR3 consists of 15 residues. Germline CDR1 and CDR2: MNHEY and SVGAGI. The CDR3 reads CASSQGLAGAGELFF. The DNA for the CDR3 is TGTGCCAGCAGCCAAGGACTAGCGGGGGCCGGGGAGCTGTTTTTT.

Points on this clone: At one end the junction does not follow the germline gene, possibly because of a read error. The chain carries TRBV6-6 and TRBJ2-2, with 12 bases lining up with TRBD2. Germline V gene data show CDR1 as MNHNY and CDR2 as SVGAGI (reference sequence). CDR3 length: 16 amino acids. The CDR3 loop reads CASSYRTSGRHRGAVF. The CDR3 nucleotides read TGTGCCAGCAGTTACCGTACTAGCGGGAGGCACCGGGGAGCTGTTTTT.

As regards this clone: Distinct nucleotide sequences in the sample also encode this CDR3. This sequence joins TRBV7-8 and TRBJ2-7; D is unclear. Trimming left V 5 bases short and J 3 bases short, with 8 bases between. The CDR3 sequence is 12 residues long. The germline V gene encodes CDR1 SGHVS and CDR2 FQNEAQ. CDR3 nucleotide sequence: TGTGCCAGCAGCCCGACGGGCTACGAGCAGTACTTC. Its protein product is CASSPTGYEQYF.

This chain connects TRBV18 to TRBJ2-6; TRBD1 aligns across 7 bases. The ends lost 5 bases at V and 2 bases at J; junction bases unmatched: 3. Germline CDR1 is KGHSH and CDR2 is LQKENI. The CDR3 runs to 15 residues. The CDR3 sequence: CASSTDRAGANVLTF. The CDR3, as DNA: TGTGCCAGCTCAACAGACAGGGCTGGGGCCAACGTCCTGACTTTC.

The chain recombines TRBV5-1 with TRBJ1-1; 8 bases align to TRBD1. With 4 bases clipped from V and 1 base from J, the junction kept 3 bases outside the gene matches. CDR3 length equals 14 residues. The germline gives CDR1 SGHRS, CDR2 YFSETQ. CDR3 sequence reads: CASSHTGGNTEAFF. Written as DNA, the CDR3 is TGCGCCAGCAGCCACACAGGGGGGAACACTGAAGCTTTCTTT.

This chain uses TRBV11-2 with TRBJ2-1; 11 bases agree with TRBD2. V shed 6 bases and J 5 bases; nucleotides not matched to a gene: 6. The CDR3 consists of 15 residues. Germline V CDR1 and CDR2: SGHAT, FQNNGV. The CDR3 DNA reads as TGTGCCAGCAGGTCACTAGCGGGAGCTGACAATGAGCAGTTCTTC. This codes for CASRSLAGADNEQFF.

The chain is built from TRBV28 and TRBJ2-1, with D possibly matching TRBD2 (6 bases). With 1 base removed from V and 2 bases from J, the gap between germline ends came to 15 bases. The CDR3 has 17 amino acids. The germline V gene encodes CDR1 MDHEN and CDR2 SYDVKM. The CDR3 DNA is TGTGCCAGCAGTTTATACCCCAGGGAGGATACCTACAATGAGCAGTTCTTC. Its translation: CASSLYPREDTYNEQFF. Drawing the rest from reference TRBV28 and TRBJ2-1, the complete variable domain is DVKVTQSSRYLVKRTGEKVFLECVQDMDHENMFWYRQDPGLGLRLIYFSYDVKMKEKGDIPEGYSVSREKKERFSLILESASTNQTSMYLCASSLYPREDTYNEQFFGPGTRLTVL.

The CDR3 nucleotides read TGTGCCAGCAGCCCAGGACAGGGGAACGACGAGCAGTACTTC. This translates into CASSPGQGNDEQYF. V usage is TRBV2 and J usage is TRBJ2-7, with 9 bases aligning to TRBD1. Looked up from germline, CDR1 is SNHLY and CDR2 is FYNNEI. V lost 6 bases, J lost 5 bases, and 8 bases stayed unmatched. This CDR3 region has 14 residues.

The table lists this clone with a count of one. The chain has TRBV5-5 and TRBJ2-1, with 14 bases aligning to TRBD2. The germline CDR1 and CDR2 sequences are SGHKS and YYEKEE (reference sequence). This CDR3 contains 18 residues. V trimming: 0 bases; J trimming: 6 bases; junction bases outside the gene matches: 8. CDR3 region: CASSLEFGTSGSINEQFF. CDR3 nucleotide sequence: TGTGCCAGCAGCTTGGAATTCGGGACTAGCGGGAGTATCAATGAGCAGTTCTTC.

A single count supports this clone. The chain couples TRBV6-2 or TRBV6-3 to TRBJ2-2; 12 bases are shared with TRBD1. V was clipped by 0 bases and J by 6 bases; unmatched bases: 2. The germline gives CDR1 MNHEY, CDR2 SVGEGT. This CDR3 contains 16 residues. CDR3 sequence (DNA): TGTGCCAGCAGTTACTCCGGGGACAGGGGGCCCGGGGAGCTGTTTTTT. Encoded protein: CASSYSGDRGPGELFF.

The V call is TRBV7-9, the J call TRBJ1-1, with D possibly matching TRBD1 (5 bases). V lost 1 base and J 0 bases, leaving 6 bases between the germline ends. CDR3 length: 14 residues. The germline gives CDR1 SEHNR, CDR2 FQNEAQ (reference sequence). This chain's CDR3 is CASSLGQMNTEAFF. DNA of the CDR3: TGTGCCAGCAGCTTAGGACAGATGAACACTGAAGCTTTCTTT.

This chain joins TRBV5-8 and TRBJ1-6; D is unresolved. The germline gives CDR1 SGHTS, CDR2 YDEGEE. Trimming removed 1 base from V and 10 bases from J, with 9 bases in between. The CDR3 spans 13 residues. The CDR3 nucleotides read TGTGCCAGCAGCTTGAACAGTCGCTCACCCCTCCACTTT. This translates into CASSLNSRSPLHF.

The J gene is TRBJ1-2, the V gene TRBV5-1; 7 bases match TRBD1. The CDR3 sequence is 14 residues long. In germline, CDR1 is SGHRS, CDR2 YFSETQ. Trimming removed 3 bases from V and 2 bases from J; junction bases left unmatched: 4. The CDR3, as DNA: TGCGCCAGCAGCTACGGACAGGCGAACTATGGCTACACCTTC. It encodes CASSYGQANYGYTF.

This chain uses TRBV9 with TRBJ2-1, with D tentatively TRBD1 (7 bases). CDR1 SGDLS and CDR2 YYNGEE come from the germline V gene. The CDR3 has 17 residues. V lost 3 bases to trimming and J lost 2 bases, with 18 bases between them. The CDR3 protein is CASSAPRGRLAYNEQFF. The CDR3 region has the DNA TGTGCCAGCAGCGCCCCTAGGGGGCGACTAGCCTACAATGAGCAGTTCTTC.

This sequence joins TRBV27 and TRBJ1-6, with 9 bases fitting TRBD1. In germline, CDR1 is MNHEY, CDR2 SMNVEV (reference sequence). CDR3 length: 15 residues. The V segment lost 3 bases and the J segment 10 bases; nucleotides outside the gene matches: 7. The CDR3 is CASSFGQGIGSPLHF. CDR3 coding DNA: TGTGCCAGCAGTTTCGGACAGGGGATTGGGTCACCCCTCCACTTT.

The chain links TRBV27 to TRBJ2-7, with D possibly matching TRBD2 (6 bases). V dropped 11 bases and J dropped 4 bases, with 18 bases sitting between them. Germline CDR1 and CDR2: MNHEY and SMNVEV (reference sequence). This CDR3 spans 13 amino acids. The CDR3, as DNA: TGTGCCGCTGGGCGGGACGGGAGATACGAGCAGTACTTC. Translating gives CAAGRDGRYEQYF.

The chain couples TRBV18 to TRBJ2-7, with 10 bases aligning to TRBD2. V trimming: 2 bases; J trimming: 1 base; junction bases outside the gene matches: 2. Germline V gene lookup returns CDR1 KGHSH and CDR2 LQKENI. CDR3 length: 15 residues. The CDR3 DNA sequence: TGTGCCAGCTCACCAGCTAGCGGGAGTTCCTACGAGCAGTACTTC. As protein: CASSPASGSSYEQYF.